The clone carrying this T cell receptor (beta chain) was detected only once. The sample comes from a study of Ad26.COV2.S vaccination and SARS-CoV-2 variants. The method was immunoSEQ multiplex PCR; TCRdb's version includes in-frame clones alone and lacks a portion of them. Among 120,000 to 150,000 clones listed, just over 85% were seen once. Per germline, CDR1 SGHVS and CDR2 FNYEAQ. The germline V and J ends were trimmed by 5 bases and 8 bases, with 18 bases remaining between them. CDR3 length equals 14 residues. The receptor's source is a human donor who had recovered from COVID-19. The chain uses TRBV7-6 and TRBJ1-2; weak D call: TRBD1 (6 bases). The material was peripheral blood, obtained after recovery from COVID-19. The CDR3 loop reads CASSPGSGEYGYTF. The DNA for the CDR3 is TGTGCCAGCAGCCCCGGTTCAGGGGAATACGGCTACACCTTC.